This T cell receptor (beta chain) was documented in a study of control samples from healthy donors and cancer patients. This clone was picked up one time. CDR3 length equals 15 residues. V was trimmed by 0 bases and J by 0 bases, leaving 8 bases between them. Germline loops: CDR1 SGHRS, CDR2 YFSETQ. The method was immunoSEQ multiplex PCR; TCRdb's version includes in-frame clones alone and lacks a portion of them. This sample has about 100,000 clones, with roughly nine tenths found just once. The chain employs TRBV5-1 and TRBJ2-3; the D is unclear. Sequenced sample: blood. The clonotype comes from a woman aged 45-59 years in good health. The CDR3 DNA reads TGCGCCAGCAGCTTGGGTGGGGTTAGCACAGATACGCAGTATTTT. Residues: CASSLGGVSTDTQYF. The whole variable domain, remainder taken from reference TRBV5-1 and TRBJ2-3, is KAGVTQTPRYLIKTRGQQVTLSCSPISGHRSVSWYQQTPGQGLQFLFEYFSETQRNKGNFPGRFSGRQFSNSRSEMNVSTLELGDSALYLCASSLGGVSTDTQYFGPGTRLTVL.